The clone carrying this TCR beta chain was detected once. These data are taken from a study of blood T cell repertoires in COVID-19. TCRdb keeps only in-frame clones here, not all; method: immunoSEQ multiplex PCR. The data hold about 270,000 clones, with 88% observed a single time. The CDR3 loop spans 15 amino acids. Germline loops: CDR1 SGHVS, CDR2 FNYEAQ. The ends lost 2 bases at V and 3 bases at J; junction bases unmatched: 6. The sample comprised peripheral blood. The TCR originated in a man aged 60-69 years who had recovered from COVID-19. V usage is TRBV7-6 and J usage is TRBJ2-7, with 8 bases lining up with TRBD2. In DNA form, the CDR3 reads TGTGCCAGCAGCTTACGGCGGGGGGATCACTACGAGCAGTACTTC. It codes for CASSLRRGDHYEQYF. Full variable domain (missing parts from reference TRBV7-6 and TRBJ2-7): GAGVSQSPRYKVTKRGQDVALRCDPISGHVSLYWYRQALGQGPEFLTYFNYEAQQDKSGLPNDRFSAERPEGSISTLTIQRTEQRDSAMYRCASSLRRGDHYEQYFGPGTRLTVT.